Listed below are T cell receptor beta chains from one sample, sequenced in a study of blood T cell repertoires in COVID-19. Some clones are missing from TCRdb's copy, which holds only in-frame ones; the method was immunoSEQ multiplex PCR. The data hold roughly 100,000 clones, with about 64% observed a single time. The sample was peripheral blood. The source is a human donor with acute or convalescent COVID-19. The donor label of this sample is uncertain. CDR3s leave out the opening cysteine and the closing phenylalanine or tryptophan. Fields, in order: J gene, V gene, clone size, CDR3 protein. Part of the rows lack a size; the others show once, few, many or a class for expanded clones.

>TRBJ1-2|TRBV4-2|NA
ASSQGGQGDGYT
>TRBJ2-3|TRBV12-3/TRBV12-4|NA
ASKGGATDTQY
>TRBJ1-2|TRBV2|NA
ASDPTGFYGYT
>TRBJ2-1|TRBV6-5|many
ASSFGLAGGREQF
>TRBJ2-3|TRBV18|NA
ASSPSRDTQY
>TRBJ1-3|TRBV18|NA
ASSPEGNTIY
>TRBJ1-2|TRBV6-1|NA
ASSSRSERGYGYT
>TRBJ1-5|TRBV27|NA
ASSPIGQGNNQPQH
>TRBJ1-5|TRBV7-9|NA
ASSAGQGGQPQH
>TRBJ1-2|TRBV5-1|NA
ASSWGVVPGSDGYT
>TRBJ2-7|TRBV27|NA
ASSLLRGPAYEQY
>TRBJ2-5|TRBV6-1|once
ASSDLSGGAETQY
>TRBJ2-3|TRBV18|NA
ASSPRSSAGSSTDTQY
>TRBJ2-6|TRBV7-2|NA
ASSLRVGGGAGANVLT
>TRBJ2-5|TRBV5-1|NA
ASSPRTGWETQY
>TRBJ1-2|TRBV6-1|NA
ASSEAFGAAGYT
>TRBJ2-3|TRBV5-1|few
ASSLNQGAQQVTQY
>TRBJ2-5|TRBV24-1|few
ATSHTRPRETQY
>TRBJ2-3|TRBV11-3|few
ASSAGLGPPDTQY
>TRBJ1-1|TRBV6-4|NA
ASSVTWKPKPQNTEAF
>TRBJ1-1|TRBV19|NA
ASRTDRGGAGEAF